Reported below is one T cell receptor (beta chain). TCRdb's table, derived via immunoSEQ multiplex PCR, lists solely in-frame clones and lacks some. The data show roughly 110,000 clones, with about 90% seen just once and 4.8% held by the top ten. The data belong to a study of T cell responses to AZD1222 COVID-19 vaccine. Germline V gene lookup returns CDR1 SEHNR and CDR2 FQNEAQ (reference sequence). The CDR3 has 13 residues. Trimming removed 3 bases at V and 3 bases at J, with 6 bases between. This sequence joins TRBV7-9 and TRBJ1-5, with D maybe TRBD1 (5 bases). Material: peripheral blood, obtained 28 days after the second AZD1222 dose. This TCR came from an adult who received the AZD1222 COVID-19 vaccine. In DNA, the CDR3 is TGTGCCAGCAGCTTGGGGCTCAATCAGCCCCAGCATTTT. It encodes CASSLGLNQPQHF.